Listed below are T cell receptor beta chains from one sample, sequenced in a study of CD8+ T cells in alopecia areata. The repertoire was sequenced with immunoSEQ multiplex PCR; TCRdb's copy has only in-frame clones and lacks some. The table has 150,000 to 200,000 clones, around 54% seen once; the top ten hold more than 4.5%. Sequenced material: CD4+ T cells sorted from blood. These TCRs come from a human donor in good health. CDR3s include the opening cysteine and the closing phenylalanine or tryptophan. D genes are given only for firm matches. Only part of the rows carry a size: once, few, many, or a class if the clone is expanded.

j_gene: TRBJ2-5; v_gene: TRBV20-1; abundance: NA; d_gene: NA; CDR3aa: CSARAGETQYF; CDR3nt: TGCAGTGCTAGGGCAGGGGAGACCCAGTACTTC
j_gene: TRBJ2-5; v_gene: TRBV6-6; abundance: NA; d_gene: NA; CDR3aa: CASSRRYQETQYF; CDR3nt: TGTGCCAGCAGTCGACGGTACCAAGAGACCCAGTACTTC
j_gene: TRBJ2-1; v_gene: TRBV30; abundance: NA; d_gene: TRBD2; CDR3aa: CAWSALLAVDEQFF; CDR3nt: TGTGCCTGGAGTGCCCTGCTAGCGGTCGATGAGCAGTTCTTC
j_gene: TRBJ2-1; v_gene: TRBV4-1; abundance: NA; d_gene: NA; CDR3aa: CASSQRYRSNEQFF; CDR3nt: TGCGCCAGCAGCCAACGTTACAGGAGCAATGAGCAGTTCTTC
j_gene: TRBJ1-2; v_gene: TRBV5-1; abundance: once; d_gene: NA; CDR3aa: CASSLGQGSGYTF; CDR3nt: TGCGCCAGCAGCTTGGGCCAGGGCTCTGGCTACACCTTC
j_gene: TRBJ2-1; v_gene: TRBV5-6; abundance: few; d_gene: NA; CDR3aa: CASSLDNEQFF; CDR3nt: TGTGCCAGCAGCTTGGACAATGAGCAGTTCTTC
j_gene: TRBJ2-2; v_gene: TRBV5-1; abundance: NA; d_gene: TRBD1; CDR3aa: CASSLGQGQMTGELFF; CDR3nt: TGCGCCAGCAGCTTGGGACAGGGGCAAATGACCGGGGAGCTGTTTTTT
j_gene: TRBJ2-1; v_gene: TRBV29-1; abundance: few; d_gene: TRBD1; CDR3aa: CSAVYRDRRYNEQFF; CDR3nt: TGCAGCGCTGTATACCGGGACAGACGCTACAATGAGCAGTTCTTC
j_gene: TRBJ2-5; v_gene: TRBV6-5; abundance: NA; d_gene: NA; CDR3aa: CASSRAYQETQYF; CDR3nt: TGTGCCAGCAGTCGGGCGTACCAAGAGACCCAGTACTTC
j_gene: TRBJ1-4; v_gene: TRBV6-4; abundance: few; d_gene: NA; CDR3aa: CASSDGLINEKLFF; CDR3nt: TGTGCCAGCAGTGACGGGCTGATTAATGAAAAACTGTTTTTT
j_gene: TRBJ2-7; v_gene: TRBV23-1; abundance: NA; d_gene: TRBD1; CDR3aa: CASSPQGRGYEQYF; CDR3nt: TGCGCCAGCAGTCCACAGGGGAGAGGCTACGAGCAGTACTTC
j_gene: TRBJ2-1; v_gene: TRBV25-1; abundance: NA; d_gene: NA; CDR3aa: CASTLLNEQFF; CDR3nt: TGTGCCAGCACCTTGTTGAATGAGCAGTTCTTC
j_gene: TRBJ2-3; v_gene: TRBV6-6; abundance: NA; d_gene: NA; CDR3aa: CASGGGQRTQYF; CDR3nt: TGTGCCAGCGGGGGGGGACAGCGGACGCAGTATTTT
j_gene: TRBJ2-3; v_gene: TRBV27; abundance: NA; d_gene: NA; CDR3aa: CASSLVAITDTQYF; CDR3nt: TGTGCCAGCAGTTTAGTAGCGATCACAGATACGCAGTATTTT
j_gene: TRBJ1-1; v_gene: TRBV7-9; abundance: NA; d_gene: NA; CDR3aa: CASSVGSTANTEAFF; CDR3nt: TGTGCCAGCAGCGTAGGCTCGACGGCGAACACTGAAGCTTTCTTT
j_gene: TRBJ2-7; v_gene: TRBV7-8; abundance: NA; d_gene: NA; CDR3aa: CASSLGREQYF; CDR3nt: TGTGCCAGCAGCTTAGGAAGGGAGCAGTACTTC
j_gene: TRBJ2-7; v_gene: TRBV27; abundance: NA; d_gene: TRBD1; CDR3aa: CASSDGQGSYEQYF; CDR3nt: TGTGCCAGCAGTGACGGACAGGGGTCCTACGAGCAGTACTTC
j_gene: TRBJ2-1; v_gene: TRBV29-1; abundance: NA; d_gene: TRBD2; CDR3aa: CSVLTSGSSYNEQFF; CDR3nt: TGCAGCGTTTTGACTAGCGGAAGCTCCTACAATGAGCAGTTCTTC
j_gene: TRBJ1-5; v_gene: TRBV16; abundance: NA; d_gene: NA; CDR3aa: CASSQSAGAHQPQHF; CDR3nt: TGTGCCAGCAGCCAATCAGCAGGGGCCCATCAGCCCCAGCATTTT
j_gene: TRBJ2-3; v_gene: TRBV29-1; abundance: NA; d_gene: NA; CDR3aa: CSVRGGGSAVGTDTQYF; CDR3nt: TGCAGCGTTCGAGGGGGCGGGAGCGCGGTTGGCACAGATACGCAGTATTTT
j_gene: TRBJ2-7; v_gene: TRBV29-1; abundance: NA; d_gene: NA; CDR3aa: CSVLGGASYEQYF; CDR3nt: TGCAGCGTTCTGGGTGGGGCCTCCTACGAGCAGTACTTC
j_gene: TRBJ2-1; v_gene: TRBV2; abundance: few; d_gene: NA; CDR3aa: CASKRSPLYNEQFF; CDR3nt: TGTGCCAGCAAAAGGAGTCCTCTTTACAATGAGCAGTTCTTC
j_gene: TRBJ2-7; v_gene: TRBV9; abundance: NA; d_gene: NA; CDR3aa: CASSPRGTPYEQYF; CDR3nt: TGTGCCAGCAGCCCCCGAGGGACACCCTACGAGCAGTACTTC
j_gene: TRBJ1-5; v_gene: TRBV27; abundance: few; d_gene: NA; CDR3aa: CASSQPGTGPNQPQHF; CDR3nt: TGTGCCAGCAGTCAGCCGGGAACAGGTCCCAATCAGCCCCAGCATTTT
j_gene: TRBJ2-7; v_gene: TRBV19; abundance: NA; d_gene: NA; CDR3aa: CASSVRGRSYEQYF; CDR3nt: TGTGCCAGTAGTGTCAGGGGCAGGTCCTACGAGCAGTACTTC
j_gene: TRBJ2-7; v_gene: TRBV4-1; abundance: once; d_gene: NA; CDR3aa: CASSQGQAGQYEQYF; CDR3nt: TGCGCCAGCAGCCAAGGTCAGGCGGGGCAGTACGAGCAGTACTTC
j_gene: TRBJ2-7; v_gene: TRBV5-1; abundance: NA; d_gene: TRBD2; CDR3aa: CASSVSGGGYEQYF; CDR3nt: TGCGCCAGCAGCGTCTCGGGAGGCGGGTACGAGCAGTACTTC
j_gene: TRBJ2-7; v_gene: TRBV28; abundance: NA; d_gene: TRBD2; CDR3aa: CASSLLSSGSSSYEQYF; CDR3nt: TGTGCCAGCAGTCTTCTCTCCAGCGGGAGTAGCTCCTACGAGCAGTACTTC
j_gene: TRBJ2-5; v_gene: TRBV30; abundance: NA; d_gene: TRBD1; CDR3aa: CAWDRGLQETQYF; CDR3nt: TGTGCCTGGGACAGGGGGCTCCAAGAGACCCAGTACTTC
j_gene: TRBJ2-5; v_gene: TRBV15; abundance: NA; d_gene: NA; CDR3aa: CATSFPGQRSETQYF; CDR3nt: TGTGCCACCAGCTTTCCTGGACAGAGGTCAGAGACCCAGTACTTC
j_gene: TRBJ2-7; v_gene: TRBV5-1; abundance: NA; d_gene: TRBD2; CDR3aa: CASSMASGRAYYEQYF; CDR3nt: TGCGCCAGCAGCATGGCTAGCGGGAGGGCCTATTACGAGCAGTACTTC
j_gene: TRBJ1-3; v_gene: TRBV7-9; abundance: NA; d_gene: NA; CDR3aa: CASSLQGNTIYF; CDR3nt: TGTGCCAGCAGCTTGCAAGGAAACACCATATATTTT
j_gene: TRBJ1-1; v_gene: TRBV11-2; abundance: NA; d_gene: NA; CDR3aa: CASSKPGQQNTEAFF; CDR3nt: TGTGCCAGCAGCAAGCCGGGACAACAGAACACTGAAGCTTTCTTT
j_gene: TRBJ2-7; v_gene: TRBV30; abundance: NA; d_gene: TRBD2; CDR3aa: CAWSVRNSGRYEQYF; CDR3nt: TGTGCCTGGAGTGTACGAAATAGCGGGAGGTACGAGCAGTACTTC
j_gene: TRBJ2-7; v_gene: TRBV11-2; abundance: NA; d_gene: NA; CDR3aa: CASSLDQGYEQYF; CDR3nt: TGTGCCAGCAGCTTAGATCAGGGCTACGAGCAGTACTTC
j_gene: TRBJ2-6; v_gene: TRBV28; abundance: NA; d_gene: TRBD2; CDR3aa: CASRPGGTGANVLTF; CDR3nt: TGTGCCAGCCGCCCCGGGGGGACCGGGGCCAACGTCCTGACTTTC
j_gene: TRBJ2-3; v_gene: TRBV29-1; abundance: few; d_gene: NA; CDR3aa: CSAGNLDTQYF; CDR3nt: TGCAGCGCTGGGAATTTAGATACGCAGTATTTT
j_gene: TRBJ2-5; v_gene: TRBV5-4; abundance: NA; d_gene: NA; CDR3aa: CATKRSAGQETQYF; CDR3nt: TGTGCGACAAAAAGATCAGCGGGCCAAGAGACCCAGTACTTC